The source of this T cell receptor (beta chain) is a study of blood T cell repertoires in COVID-19. Study as a whole: In each case, the material was cDNA or gDNA derived from T cells, B-cell-depleted T cells, or PBMCs.

This clone appeared a single time. Germline V lookup: CDR1 SGHRS, CDR2 YFSETQ. There are 19 residues in the CDR3. The V and J ends lost 0 bases and 9 bases, in that order; junction bases with no gene match: 23. In the authors' workflow: Cell counts per sample came from amplifying reference gene primers. TCRdb's table, derived via immunoSEQ multiplex PCR, lists solely in-frame clones and lacks some. V and J calls and clone size are as listed in that table; D and trimming were resolved from the DNA. The sample lists 55,000 or so clones, about nine tenths seen once, with under 8.5% in the top ten. V and J are TRBV5-1 and TRBJ2-7, with 8 bases fitting TRBD2. Sequencing used peripheral blood. The TCR originated in a man aged 55 to 69 with active COVID-19. Here the CDR3 DNA reads TGCGCCAGCAGCTTGGCCTCATCGGATTTGGCGGGAGGCTTTTCCAGGCAGTACTTC. Protein sequence: CASSLASSDLAGGFSRQYF. The variable domain in full, completed from reference TRBV5-1 and TRBJ2-7, reads KAGVTQTPRYLIKTRGQQVTLSCSPISGHRSVSWYQQTPGQGLQFLFEYFSETQRNKGNFPGRFSGRQFSNSRSEMNVSTLELGDSALYLCASSLASSDLAGGFSRQYFGPGTRLTVT.